The next 11 T cell receptor beta chains were all read from a single sample in a study of OX40 agonist ivuxolimab in advanced cancers. Repertoires were generated with immunoSEQ multiplex PCR, while TCRdb's copy carries only in-frame clones and drops some. The sample records 70,000 or so clones, roughly 86% being singletons. Material: CD4+ or CD8+ T cells sorted from blood, obtained in a trial of the OX40 agonist ivuxolimab. These TCRs come from an adult with an advanced solid tumor such as melanoma, head and neck, liver or kidney cancer.

This chain links TRBV7-3 with TRBJ1-1; possibly TRBD1 for D (5 bases). This CDR3 has 13 amino acids. Germline V gene sequence: CDR1 SGHTA, CDR2 FQGTGA. V dropped 4 bases and J dropped 5 bases, with 11 bases sitting between them. The CDR3 reads CASSSTVSTEAFF. The CDR3 DNA sequence: TGTGCCAGCAGCTCGACAGTGTCGACTGAAGCTTTCTTT.

The chain carries TRBV5-1 and TRBJ1-6; TRBD1 matches 11 bases. The CDR3 is 14 amino acids. The germline gives CDR1 SGHRS, CDR2 YFSETQ. Trimming cost V 4 bases and J 9 bases; bases outside gene matches: 3. The CDR3 DNA is TGCGCCAGCAGCCCGGACAGGGGGCGTTCACCCCTCCACTTT. Translating it yields CASSPDRGRSPLHF.

The chain employs TRBV19 and TRBJ2-5; TRBD2 matches 11 bases. The germline V gene encodes CDR1 LNHDA and CDR2 SQIVND (reference sequence). The CDR3 sequence is 15 residues long. After removal of 5 bases from V and 2 bases from J, the junction contained 4 bases not matched to a gene. The CDR3 region is CASSLAGGPQETQYF. In DNA, the CDR3 is TGTGCCAGTAGTTTAGCGGGAGGGCCTCAAGAGACCCAGTACTTC.

The V call is TRBV11-3, the J call TRBJ2-2; 7 bases fit TRBD1. The V gene's germline CDR1 is SGHNT and CDR2 YENEEA. This CDR3 region has 14 residues. V shed 5 bases, J shed 4 bases, and the junction held 4 bases outside the gene matches. CDR3 region: CASSVGQVTGELFF. The CDR3 DNA follows: TGTGCCAGCAGCGTCGGACAGGTCACCGGGGAGCTGTTTTTT.

The V and J genes are TRBV19 and TRBJ2-3; 7 nucleotides align to TRBD1. Germline assignment: CDR1 LNHDA and CDR2 SQIVND (reference sequence). This CDR3 has 14 amino acids. V lost 4 bases to trimming and J lost 2 bases; unmatched junction nucleotides: 3. The CDR3 DNA reads TGTGCCAGTAGTACAGGGGGAATCACAGATACGCAGTATTTT. It encodes CASSTGGITDTQYF.

The rearrangement links TRBV7-6 to TRBJ1-4, with a tentative D call TRBD1 (5 bases). Per the germline V gene, CDR1 is SGHVS and CDR2 is FNYEAQ. The CDR3 runs to 16 residues. Deletions cut 0 bases from V and 8 bases from J, with 16 bases between. This chain's CDR3 is CASSLASGPPGEKLFF. The CDR3 DNA is TGTGCCAGCAGCTTAGCGTCGGGACCCCCGGGGGAAAAACTGTTTTTT.

The J gene is TRBJ2-5, the V gene TRBV5-1, with D possibly TRBD1 on 5 matching bases. V was pared by 5 bases and J by 5 bases, with 22 bases between. This CDR3 comprises 16 residues. Germline loops: CDR1 SGHRS, CDR2 YFSETQ. As DNA, the CDR3 is TGCGCCAGCAGGAGGCAGACCCAGGGTATTCGGGAGACCCAGTACTTC. It translates to CASRRQTQGIRETQYF. The variable domain in full, with the rest retrieved from reference TRBV5-1 and TRBJ2-5, is KAGVTQTPRYLIKTRGQQVTLSCSPISGHRSVSWYQQTPGQGLQFLFEYFSETQRNKGNFPGRFSGRQFSNSRSEMNVSTLELGDSALYLCASRRQTQGIRETQYFGPGTRLLVL.

This chain joins TRBV6-5 and TRBJ1-3, with D unclear. CDR1 and CDR2 from the germline V gene are MNHEY and SVGAGI. The CDR3 is 15 amino acids. Trimming took off 2 bases at V and 0 bases at J, with 8 bases between the two ends. Written as DNA, the CDR3 is TGTGCCAGCAGTTACGGCCCAGCCTCTGGAAACACCATATATTTT. Its protein product is CASSYGPASGNTIYF.

This clone was found once. This rearrangement joins TRBV18 to TRBJ2-1; D is unresolved. The germline V and J ends were trimmed by 6 bases and 5 bases, with 11 bases remaining between them. The CDR3 contains 13 residues. Germline CDR1 is KGHSH and CDR2 is LQKENI. The CDR3 spells CASSFGPNNEQFF. CDR3 bases: TGTGCCAGCTCCTTCGGGCCCAACAATGAGCAGTTCTTC.

This chain connects TRBV6-5 to TRBJ1-1; D is perhaps TRBD1 (6 bases). V lost 2 bases and J lost 1, with 14 bases in between. Germline CDR1 and CDR2: MNHEY and SVGAGI. The CDR3 extends over 16 amino acids. The CDR3 spells CASSYITGTQNTEAFF. The DNA of the CDR3 is TGTGCCAGCAGTTACATAACCGGGACACAGAACACTGAAGCTTTCTTT.

The genes are TRBV21-1 and TRBJ2-2; the table assigns TRBD1, which was not confirmed against the DNA. TRBV21-1 is marked as a pseudogene. The CDR3 consists of 14 residues. The CDR3 sequence is CASSKQGWDRELFF. CDR3 coding DNA: TGTGCCAGCAGCAAGCAGGGTTGGGATAGGGAGCTGTTTTTT.